This TCR beta chain was captured in a study of T cell responses to AZD1222 COVID-19 vaccine. Repertoires were generated with immunoSEQ multiplex PCR, while TCRdb's copy carries only in-frame clones and drops some. The sample lists 150,000 to 200,000 clones; roughly 93% were seen once. Details on this clone: Its specificity is not known.

Overall study findings and caveats: Clonal diversity was possibly underestimated, and the donors were mostly white British, with more females. Reportedly, nearly half of unique spike TCRs recognized epitopes outside B.1.351/B.1.1.7 mutations. Spike-specific TCRs gained breadth and depth after people received two AZD1222 doses.

This CDR3 has 14 residues. The germline V gene has CDR1 SGHTA and CDR2 FQGNSA. V was shortened by 1 base and J by 1 base, with 7 bases between the two germline ends. This clonotype was sampled from an adult in good health. This chain links TRBV7-2 with TRBJ1-1, with D uncertain. The sample consisted of peripheral blood, taken on day 0 of AZD1222 vaccination. The CDR3 DNA is TGTGCCAGCAGCTTAGTTTTCGGGAACACTGAAGCTTTCTTT. It encodes CASSLVFGNTEAFF. The entire variable domain, with the rest obtained from reference TRBV7-2 and TRBJ1-1, is as follows: GAGVSQSPSNKVTEKGKDVELRCDPISGHTALYWYRQSLGQGLEFLIYFQGNSAPDKSGLPSDRFSAERTGGSVSTLTIQRTQQEDSAVYLCASSLVFGNTEAFFGQGTRLTVV.